This T cell receptor beta chain comes out of a study of blood T cell repertoires in COVID-19. Profiling relied on immunoSEQ multiplex PCR, and the TCRdb table lists in-frame clones only, not all of them. The repertoire holds tens of thousands of clones, with around 83% as singletons. The CDR3 has 16 amino acids. Germline CDR1 and CDR2: SGHTA and FQGNSA. The V gene end was trimmed by 7 bases and the J gene end by 5 bases; junction bases not matched to a gene: 14. The clonotype originates from a human donor in a cohort sampled during active COVID-19. The chain uses TRBV7-2 and TRBJ2-3, with 8 bases identical to TRBD2. The sequencing input was peripheral blood. Written as DNA, the CDR3 is TGTGCCAGCACCCATTACGGGAGCGGGGGAGAAGATACGCAGTATTTT. Translating gives CASTHYGSGGEDTQYF.